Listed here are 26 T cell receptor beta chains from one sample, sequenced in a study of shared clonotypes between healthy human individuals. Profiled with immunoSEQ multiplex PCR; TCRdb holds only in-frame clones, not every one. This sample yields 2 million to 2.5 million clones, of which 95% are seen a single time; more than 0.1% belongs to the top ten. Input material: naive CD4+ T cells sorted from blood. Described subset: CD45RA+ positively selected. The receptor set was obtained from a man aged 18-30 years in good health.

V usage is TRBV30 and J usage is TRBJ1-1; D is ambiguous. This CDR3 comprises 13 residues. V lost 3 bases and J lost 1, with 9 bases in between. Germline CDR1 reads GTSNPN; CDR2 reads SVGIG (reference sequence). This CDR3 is CAWRPTPNTEAFF. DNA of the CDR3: TGTGCCTGGAGGCCGACACCGAACACTGAAGCTTTCTTT.

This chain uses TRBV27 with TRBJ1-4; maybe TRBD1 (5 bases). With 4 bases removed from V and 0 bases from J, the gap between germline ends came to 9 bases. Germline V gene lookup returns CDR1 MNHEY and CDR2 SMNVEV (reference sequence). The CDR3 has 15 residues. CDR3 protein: CASSSSGPTNEKLFF. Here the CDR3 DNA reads TGTGCCAGCAGTTCTTCAGGGCCAACTAATGAAAAACTGTTTTTT.

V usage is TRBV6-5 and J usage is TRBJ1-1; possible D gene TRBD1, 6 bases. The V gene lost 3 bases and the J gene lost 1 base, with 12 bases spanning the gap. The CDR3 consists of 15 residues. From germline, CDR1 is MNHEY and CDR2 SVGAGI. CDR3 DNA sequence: TGTGCCAGCAGTTATAGCACAGGGCGGAACACTGAAGCTTTCTTT. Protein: CASSYSTGRNTEAFF.

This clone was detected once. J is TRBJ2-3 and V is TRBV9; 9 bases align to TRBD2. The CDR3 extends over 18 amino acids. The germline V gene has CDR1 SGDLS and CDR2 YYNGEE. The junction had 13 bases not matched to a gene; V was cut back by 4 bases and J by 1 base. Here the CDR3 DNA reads TGTGCCAGCAGCCTTTCCACTAGCGGGCGGGGACGCACAGATACGCAGTATTTT. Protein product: CASSLSTSGRGRTDTQYF.

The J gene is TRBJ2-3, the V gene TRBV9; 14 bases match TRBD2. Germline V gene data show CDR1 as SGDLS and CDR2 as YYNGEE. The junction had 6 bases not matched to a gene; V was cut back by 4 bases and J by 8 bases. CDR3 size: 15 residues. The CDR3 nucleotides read TGTGCCAGCAGCTTAGGACTAGCGGGAGGCTCTACGCAGTATTTT. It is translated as CASSLGLAGGSTQYF. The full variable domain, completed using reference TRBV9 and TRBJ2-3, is DSGVTQTPKHLITATGQRVTLRCSPRSGDLSVYWYQQSLDQGLQFLIQYYNGEERAKGNILERFSAQQFPDLHSELNLSSLELGDSALYFCASSLGLAGGSTQYFGPGTRLTVL.

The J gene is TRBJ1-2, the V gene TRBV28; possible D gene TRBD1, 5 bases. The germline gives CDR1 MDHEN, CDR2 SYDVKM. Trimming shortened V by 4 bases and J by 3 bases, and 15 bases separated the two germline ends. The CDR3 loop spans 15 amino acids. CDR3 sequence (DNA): TGTGCCAGCAGTTCCCCGGACACGTATTACTATGGCTACACCTTC. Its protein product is CASSSPDTYYYGYTF.

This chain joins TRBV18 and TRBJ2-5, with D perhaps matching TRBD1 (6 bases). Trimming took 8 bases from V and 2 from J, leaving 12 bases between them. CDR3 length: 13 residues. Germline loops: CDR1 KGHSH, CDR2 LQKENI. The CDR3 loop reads CASIPGQQETQYF. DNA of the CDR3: TGTGCCAGCATCCCAGGACAGCAAGAGACCCAGTACTTC.

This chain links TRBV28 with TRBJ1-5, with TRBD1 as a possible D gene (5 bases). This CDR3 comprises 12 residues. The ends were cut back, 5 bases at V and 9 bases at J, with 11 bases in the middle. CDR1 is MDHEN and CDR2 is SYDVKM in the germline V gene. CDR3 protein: CASSTGQRPQHF. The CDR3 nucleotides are TGTGCCAGCAGTACAGGCCAGAGGCCCCAGCATTTT. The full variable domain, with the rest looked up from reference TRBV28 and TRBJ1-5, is DVKVTQSSRYLVKRTGEKVFLECVQDMDHENMFWYRQDPGLGLRLIYFSYDVKMKEKGDIPEGYSVSREKKERFSLILESASTNQTSMYLCASSTGQRPQHFGDGTRLSIL.

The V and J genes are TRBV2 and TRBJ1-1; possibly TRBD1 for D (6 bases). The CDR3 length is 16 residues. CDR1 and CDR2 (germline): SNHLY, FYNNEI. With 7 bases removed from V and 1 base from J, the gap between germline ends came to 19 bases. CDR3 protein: CASTKQGIYGNTEAFF. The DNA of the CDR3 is TGTGCCAGCACAAAACAGGGAATATATGGGAACACTGAAGCTTTCTTT.

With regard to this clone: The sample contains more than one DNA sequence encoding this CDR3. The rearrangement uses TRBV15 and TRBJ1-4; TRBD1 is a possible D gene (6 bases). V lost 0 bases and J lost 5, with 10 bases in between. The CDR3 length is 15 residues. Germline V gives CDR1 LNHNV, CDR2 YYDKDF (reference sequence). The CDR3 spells CATSRDPTGNEKLFF. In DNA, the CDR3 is TGTGCCACCAGCAGAGATCCCACAGGGAATGAAAAACTGTTTTTT.

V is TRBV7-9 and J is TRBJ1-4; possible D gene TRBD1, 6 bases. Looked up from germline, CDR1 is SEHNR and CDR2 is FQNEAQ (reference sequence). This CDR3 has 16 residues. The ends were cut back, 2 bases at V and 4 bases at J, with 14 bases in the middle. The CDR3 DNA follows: TGTGCCAGCAGCTTATTGCGGACAGCGAGTAATGAAAAACTGTTTTTT. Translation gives CASSLLRTASNEKLFF.

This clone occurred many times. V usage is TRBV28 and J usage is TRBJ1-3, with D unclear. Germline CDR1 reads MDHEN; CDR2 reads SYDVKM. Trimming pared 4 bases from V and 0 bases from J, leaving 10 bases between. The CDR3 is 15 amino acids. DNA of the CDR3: TGTGCCAGCAGTTCGGTCCGAGACTCTGGAAACACCATATATTTT. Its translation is CASSSVRDSGNTIYF.

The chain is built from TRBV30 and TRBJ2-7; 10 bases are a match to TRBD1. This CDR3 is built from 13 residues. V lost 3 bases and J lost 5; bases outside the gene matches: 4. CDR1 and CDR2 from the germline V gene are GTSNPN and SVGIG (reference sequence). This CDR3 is CAWRRQGAHEQYF. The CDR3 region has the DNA TGTGCCTGGAGGAGACAGGGGGCCCACGAGCAGTACTTC. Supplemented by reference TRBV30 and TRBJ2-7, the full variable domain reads SQTIHQWPATLVQPVGSPLSLECTVEGTSNPNLYWYRQAAGRGLQLLFYSVGIGQISSEVPQNLSASRPQDRQFILSSKKLLLSDSGFYLCAWRRQGAHEQYFGPGTRLTVT.

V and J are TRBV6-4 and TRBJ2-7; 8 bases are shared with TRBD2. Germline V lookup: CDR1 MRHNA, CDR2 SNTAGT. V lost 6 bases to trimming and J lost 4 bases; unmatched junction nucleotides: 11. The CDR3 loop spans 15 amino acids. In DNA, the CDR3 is TGTGCCAGCAGCGGCCTTAGCGGGGACCAATACGAGCAGTACTTC. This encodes CASSGLSGDQYEQYF.

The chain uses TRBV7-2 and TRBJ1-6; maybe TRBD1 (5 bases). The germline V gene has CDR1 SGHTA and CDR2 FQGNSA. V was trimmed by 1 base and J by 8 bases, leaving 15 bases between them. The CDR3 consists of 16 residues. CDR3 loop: CASSLDGDASYSPLHF. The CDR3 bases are TGTGCCAGCAGCTTAGACGGGGACGCCTCCTATTCACCCCTCCACTTT.

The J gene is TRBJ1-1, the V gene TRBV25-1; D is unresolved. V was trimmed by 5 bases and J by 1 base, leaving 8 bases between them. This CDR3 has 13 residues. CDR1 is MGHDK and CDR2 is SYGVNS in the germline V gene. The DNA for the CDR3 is TGTGCCAGCAGTAGGAGGGAGAACACTGAAGCTTTCTTT. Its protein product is CASSRRENTEAFF.

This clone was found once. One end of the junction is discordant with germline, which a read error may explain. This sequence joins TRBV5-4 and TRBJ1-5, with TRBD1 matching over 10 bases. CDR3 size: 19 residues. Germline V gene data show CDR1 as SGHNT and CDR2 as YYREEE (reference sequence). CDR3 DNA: TGTGCCGGCAGCATGGAACCGGGACAGGGGCCCAATAGCAATCAGCCCCAGCATTTT. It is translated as CAGSMEPGQGPNSNQPQHF.

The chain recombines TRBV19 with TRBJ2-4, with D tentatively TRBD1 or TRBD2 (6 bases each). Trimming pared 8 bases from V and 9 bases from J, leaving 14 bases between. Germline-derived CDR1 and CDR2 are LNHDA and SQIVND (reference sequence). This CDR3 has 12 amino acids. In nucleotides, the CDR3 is TGTGCCAGTGCCACGGGGGCAGGCATTCAGTACTTC. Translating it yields CASATGAGIQYF. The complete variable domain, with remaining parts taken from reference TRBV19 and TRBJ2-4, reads DGGITQSPKYLFRKEGQNVTLSCEQNLNHDAMYWYRQDPGQGLRLIYYSQIVNDFQKGDIAEGYSVSREKKESFPLTVTSAQKNPTAFYLCASATGAGIQYFGAGTRLSVL.

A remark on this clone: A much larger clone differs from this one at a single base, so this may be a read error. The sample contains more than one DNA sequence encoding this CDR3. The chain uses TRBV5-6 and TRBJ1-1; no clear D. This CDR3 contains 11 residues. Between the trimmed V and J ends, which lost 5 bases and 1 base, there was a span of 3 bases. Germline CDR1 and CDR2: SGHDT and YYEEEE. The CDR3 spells CASSKNTEAFF. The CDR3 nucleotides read TGTGCCAGCAGTAAGAACACTGAAGCTTTCTTT.

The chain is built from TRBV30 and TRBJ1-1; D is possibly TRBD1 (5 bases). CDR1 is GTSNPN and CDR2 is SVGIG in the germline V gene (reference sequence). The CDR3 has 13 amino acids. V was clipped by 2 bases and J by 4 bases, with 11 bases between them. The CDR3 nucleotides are TGTGCCTGGAGTTGGTCAGGGAGCACTGAAGCTTTCTTT. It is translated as CAWSWSGSTEAFF.

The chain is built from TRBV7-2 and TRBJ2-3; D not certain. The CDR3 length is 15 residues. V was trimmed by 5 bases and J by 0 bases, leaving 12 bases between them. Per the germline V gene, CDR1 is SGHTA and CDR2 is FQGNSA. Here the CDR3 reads CASSLTYASTDTQYF. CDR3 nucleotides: TGTGCCAGCAGCCTTACTTACGCCAGCACAGATACGCAGTATTTT.

CDR3 nucleotide sequence: TGTGCCAGCAGCGTGAGGGCACAGGGGAGGGGAACTGAAGCTTTCTTT. Its translation is CASSVRAQGRGTEAFF. The rearrangement links TRBV9 to TRBJ1-1, with 7 positions matching TRBD1. The CDR3 extends over 16 amino acids. Germline assignment: CDR1 SGDLS and CDR2 YYNGEE. Trimming at V came to 2 bases and at J to 5 bases, leaving 12 bases not matched to a gene.

The CDR3 DNA sequence: TGTGCCAGCACCGACAAAAAATCCTACGAGCAGTACTTC. The encoded protein is CASTDKKSYEQYF. The chain recombines TRBV7-9 with TRBJ2-7; no clear D. The V end lost 7 bases, the J end lost 1 base, and 11 bases lay between the germline ends. This CDR3 has 13 residues. CDR1 is SEHNR, CDR2 FQNEAQ, per germline (reference sequence). Complete variable domain (other parts from reference TRBV7-9 and TRBJ2-7): DTGVSQNPRHKITKRGQNVTFRCDPISEHNRLYWYRQTLGQGPEFLTYFQNEAQLEKSRLLSDRFSAERPKGSFSTLEIQRTEQGDSAMYLCASTDKKSYEQYFGPGTRLTVT.

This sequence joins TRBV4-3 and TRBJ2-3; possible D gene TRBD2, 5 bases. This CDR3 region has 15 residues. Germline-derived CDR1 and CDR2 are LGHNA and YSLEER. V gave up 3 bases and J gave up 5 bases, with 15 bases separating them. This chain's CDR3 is CASSQDLRRGDTQYF. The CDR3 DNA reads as TGCGCCAGCAGCCAGGACTTGAGGCGTGGAGATACGCAGTATTTT.

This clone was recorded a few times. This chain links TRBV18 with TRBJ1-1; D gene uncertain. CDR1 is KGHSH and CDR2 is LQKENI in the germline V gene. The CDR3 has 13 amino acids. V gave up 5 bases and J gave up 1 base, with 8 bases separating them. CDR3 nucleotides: TGTGCCAGCTCAGGTGTCAGGAACACTGAAGCTTTCTTT. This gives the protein CASSGVRNTEAFF.

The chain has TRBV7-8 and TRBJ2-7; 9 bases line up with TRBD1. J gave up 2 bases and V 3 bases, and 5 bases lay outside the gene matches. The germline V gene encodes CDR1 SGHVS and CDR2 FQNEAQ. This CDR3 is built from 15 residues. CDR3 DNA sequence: TGTGCCAGCAGCTTCGGGACAGGGCTAACCTACGAGCAGTACTTC. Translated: CASSFGTGLTYEQYF.